This T cell receptor beta chain was identified during a study of blood T cell repertoires in COVID-19. About the study: The United States, Italy and Spain supplied acute and convalescent COVID-19 samples. Sample material is recorded as cDNA or gDNA derived from T cells, B-cell-depleted T cells, or PBMCs.

This clone was detected only once. Seattle researchers signed up patients amid active infection and tracked them longitudinally. Original methodology: Estimation of nucleated cell counts was performed using reference gene primer amplification. Using immunoSEQ multiplex PCR, the repertoire was profiled, and TCRdb retains in-frame clones only, with some absent. That table supplies the V and J calls and clone size; D and trimming were determined from the DNA. This sample has tens of thousands of clones, with 80% to 90% found just once. The sequence was collected from a man between 40 and 49 years old with COVID-19, enrolled during active disease. Input material: peripheral blood.

CDR3 bases: TGCGCCAGCAGCTTGCTCGGGACTAGCGGGGGGGATAGCTCCTACAATGAGCAGTTCTTC. As protein: CASSLLGTSGGDSSYNEQFF. J is TRBJ2-1 and V is TRBV5-1; TRBD2 aligns across 16 bases. The CDR3 is made up of 20 amino acids. V shed 1 base and J 0 bases; nucleotides not matched to a gene: 7. Germline CDR1 SGHRS, CDR2 YFSETQ.